These T cell receptor beta chains were read from a single sample in a study of CD8+CD57+ T cells in acquired aplastic anemia. TCRdb re-analysed the reads in MiXCR, keeping a single row per CDR3 protein. The sample has around 140,000 distinct CDR3 sequences; less than 45% are singletons. Sequenced sample: sorted CD4+, CD8+, or CD8+CD57+ T cells (not recorded which) from PBMCs. The receptors stem from a human donor in good health, serving as a control. Each CDR3 is given with its conserved first and last residue. D genes are given only for firm matches. For some rows the clone size is stated as once, few or many, or as a class when expanded; others skip it.

d_call,v_call,j_call,clone_size,cdr3_nt,cdr3_aa
TRBD1,TRBV27,TRBJ1-5,many,TGTGCCAGCAGTAAAGGGGGCGGACAGCCCCAGCATTTT,CASSKGGGQPQHF
NA,TRBV2,TRBJ1-1,few,TGTGCCAGCACCTTGACAGAAGCTTTCTTT,CASTLTEAFF
NA,TRBV24-1,TRBJ2-7,NA,TGCGCCACCAGTGAATACCCAGGCGAGCAGTACTTC,CATSEYPGEQYF
TRBD1,TRBV2,TRBJ2-2,many,TGTGCCAGCAAACAGGACAGGGTGAACACCGGGGAGCTGTTTTTT,CASKQDRVNTGELFF
NA,TRBV29-1,TRBJ1-4,NA,TGCAGCGTTTCTCAAGCAACTAATGAAAAACTGTTTTTT,CSVSQATNEKLFF
TRBD1,TRBV12-3/TRBV12-4,TRBJ1-1,many,TGTGCCAGCACCGGACAGGGTCCATTTGAAGCTTTCTTT,CASTGQGPFEAFF
NA,TRBV6-1,TRBJ1-1,many,TGTACCAGCAGTGACACGTCTGAAGCTTTCTTT,CTSSDTSEAFF
TRBD1,TRBV25-1,TRBJ1-4,NA,TGTGCCAGCAGTGAATGGGGGACAGGGAGTGAAAAACTGTTTTTT,CASSEWGTGSEKLFF
TRBD1,TRBV12-3/TRBV12-4,TRBJ1-2,many,TGTGCCAGCAGTCTGACAGGGGCGGGTGGCTACACCTTC,CASSLTGAGGYTF
NA,TRBV10-3,TRBJ2-7,few,TGTGCCATCAGTGGGTATGGCGGGAACGAGCAGTACTTC,CAISGYGGNEQYF
TRBD2,TRBV7-9,TRBJ2-1,many,TGTGCCAGCAGCAACGGACTAGCGGGCCAGCAGTTCTTC,CASSNGLAGQQFF
NA,TRBV10-3,TRBJ1-1,NA,TGTGCCGTCGCCGACACCTACACTGAAGCTTTCTTT,CAVADTYTEAFF
NA,TRBV19,TRBJ2-3,many,TGTGCCAGTAGTACCCAGGAGGATACGCAGTATTTT,CASSTQEDTQYF
NA,TRBV12-3/TRBV12-4,TRBJ2-3,many,TGTGCCAGCAGTTTAATCAGTTTAGATACGCAGTATTTT,CASSLISLDTQYF
NA,TRBV7-8,TRBJ1-1,NA,TGTGCCAGCAGCCCCCCCGTTCGGGGGAGGTTAACTGAAGCTTTCTTT,CASSPPVRGRLTEAFF
NA,TRBV7-9,TRBJ1-1,NA,TGTTCCAGCAACTTCGGGTGGGAGAACACTGAAGCTTTCTTT,CSSNFGWENTEAFF
NA,TRBV27,TRBJ2-3,NA,TGTGCCAGCAGTTTAGGCCCGAAGGGGGATACGCAGTATTTT,CASSLGPKGDTQYF
NA,TRBV5-4,TRBJ1-2,few,TGTGCCAGCAGCTACGTGGAGGTGGGGTTAGCTAACTATGGCTACACCTTC,CASSYVEVGLANYGYTF
NA,TRBV20-1,TRBJ2-3,NA,TGCAGTGCTGTGGGCGGACGCGGGGCAGATACGCAGTATTTT,CSAVGGRGADTQYF
TRBD2,TRBV30,TRBJ2-7,many,TGTGCCTGGAGTTTCCCACTAGCGGACTCCTACGAGCAGTACTTC,CAWSFPLADSYEQYF
TRBD2,TRBV27,TRBJ2-7,many,TGTGCCAGCAGCTCCGGGACTAGCGGCTACGAGCAGTACTTC,CASSSGTSGYEQYF
NA,TRBV19,TRBJ2-7,NA,TGTGCCAGTAGTATGATGGGTGGCGAGCAGTACTTC,CASSMMGGEQYF
NA,TRBV20-1,TRBJ1-2,many,TGCAGCCCGACCTTGGGGGGGCGGTATGGCTACACCTTC,CSPTLGGRYGYTF
NA,TRBV24-1,TRBJ1-1,many,TGTGCCACCAGTGAAGTACGGGGGAACACTGAAGCTTTCTTT,CATSEVRGNTEAFF
NA,TRBV2,TRBJ1-1,once,TGTGCCAGCAGTGATATGATACGCACTGAAGCTTTCTTT,CASSDMIRTEAFF
NA,TRBV24-1,TRBJ2-3,NA,TGTGCCACCAGTGATCAGCAGGAAGGAGATACGCAGTATTTT,CATSDQQEGDTQYF
NA,TRBV24-1,TRBJ2-3,few,TGTGCCACCAGTGATCCCAGGGCTACAGATACGCAGTATTTT,CATSDPRATDTQYF
NA,TRBV19,TRBJ1-6,many,TGTGCCAGTAGTTTAGGGGGGGATTCACCCCTCCACTTT,CASSLGGDSPLHF
NA,TRBV30,TRBJ2-7,many,TGTGCCTGGAGTGTACGACAGTGGGACGAGCAGTACTTC,CAWSVRQWDEQYF
TRBD1,TRBV2,TRBJ1-2,NA,TGTGCCAGCAGTCTCGGGACAGCTGGGGAAGGCGGCTACATCTTC,CASSLGTAGEGGYIF
NA,TRBV9,TRBJ1-2,many,TGTGCCAGCAGCGTAGGGCCCACTAACTATGGCTACACCTTC,CASSVGPTNYGYTF
TRBD1,TRBV19,TRBJ2-7,NA,TGTGCCAGTAGAGGGACAGGGGACTACGAGCAGTACTTC,CASRGTGDYEQYF
NA,TRBV10-3,TRBJ1-1,NA,TGTGGCACCAGTGAGTCGGGCGAAGCTTTCTTT,CGTSESGEAFF
TRBD2,TRBV20-1,TRBJ2-7,many,TGCAGTGCTTTTCTCCCTACTTCGGCGGGGGGCCACGAGCAGTACTTC,CSAFLPTSAGGHEQYF
TRBD1,TRBV5-1,TRBJ1-1,NA,TGCGCCAGCAGCCCCGGGACAGGGAGACCTGAAGCTTTCTTT,CASSPGTGRPEAFF
TRBD1,TRBV10-2,TRBJ2-5,NA,TGCGCCAGCAGCGACAGGGGACCGGATCAGCCCCAGTACTTC,CASSDRGPDQPQYF
TRBD1,TRBV6-1,TRBJ1-1,many,TGTGCCAGCAGGTGGGACAGGGGCGTGAACACTGAAGCTTTCTTT,CASRWDRGVNTEAFF
NA,TRBV24-1,TRBJ2-2,NA,TGTGCCACCAGTGATGCTAGTAAAACCGGGGAGCTGTTTTTT,CATSDASKTGELFF
TRBD2,TRBV15,TRBJ2-1,NA,TGTGCCACCAGCCGAATACCTAGCGGGGAGCAGTTCTTC,CATSRIPSGEQFF
NA,TRBV27,TRBJ1-2,many,TGTGCCAGCAGTTTGCGGGACGGTATGGATGGCTACACCTTC,CASSLRDGMDGYTF
NA,TRBV10-3,TRBJ2-3,many,TGTGCCATCAGTTACGGGGCCCCTCCAGATACGCAGTATTTT,CAISYGAPPDTQYF
NA,TRBV20-1,TRBJ1-3,many,TGCAGTGCTAGGGGTCATAGTGGAAACACCATATATTTT,CSARGHSGNTIYF
NA,TRBV19,TRBJ1-5,many,TGTGCCAGTAGTATAGGTCGGAGGTCGCCCCAGCATTTT,CASSIGRRSPQHF
NA,TRBV2,TRBJ1-2,NA,TGTGCCAGAAAAGTCAGGGGTAACTATGGCTACACCTTC,CARKVRGNYGYTF
NA,TRBV25-1,TRBJ1-2,many,TGTGCCAGCAGTGTCCTGCTGAAAACCGGGAGGGCTGGCTACACCTTC,CASSVLLKTGRAGYTF
NA,TRBV25-1,TRBJ1-1,many,TGTGCCAGCAGTGCCATGGGGGGGGCAGAAGCTTTCTTT,CASSAMGGAEAFF
TRBD2,TRBV5-1,TRBJ2-2,many,TGCGCCAGCAGTACTAGCGGGAGGTTCGCCGGGGAGCTGTTTTTT,CASSTSGRFAGELFF